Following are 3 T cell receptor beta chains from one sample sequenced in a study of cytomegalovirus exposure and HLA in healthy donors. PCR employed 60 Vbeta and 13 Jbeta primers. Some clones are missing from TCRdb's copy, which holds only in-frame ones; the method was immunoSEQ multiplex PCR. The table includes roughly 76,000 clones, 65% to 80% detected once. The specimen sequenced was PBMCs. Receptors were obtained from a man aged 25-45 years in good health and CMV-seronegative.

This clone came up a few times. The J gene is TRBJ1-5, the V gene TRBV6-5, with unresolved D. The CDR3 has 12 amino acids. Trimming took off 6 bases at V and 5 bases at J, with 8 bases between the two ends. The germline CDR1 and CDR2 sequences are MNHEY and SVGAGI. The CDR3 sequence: CASSRTDQPQHF. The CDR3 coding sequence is TGTGCCAGCAGCCGTACAGATCAGCCCCAGCATTTT.

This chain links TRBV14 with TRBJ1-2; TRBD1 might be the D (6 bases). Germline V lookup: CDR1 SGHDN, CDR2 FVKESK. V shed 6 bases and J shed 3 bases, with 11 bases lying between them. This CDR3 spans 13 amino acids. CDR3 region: CASSAGVDYGYTF. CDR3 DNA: TGTGCCAGCAGTGCAGGGGTCGACTATGGCTACACCTTC. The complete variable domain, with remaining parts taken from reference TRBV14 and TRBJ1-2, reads EAGVTQFPSHSVIEKGQTVTLRCDPISGHDNLYWYRRVMGKEIKFLLHFVKESKQDESGMPNNRFLAERTGGTYSTLKVQPAELEDSGVYFCASSAGVDYGYTFGSGTRLTVV.

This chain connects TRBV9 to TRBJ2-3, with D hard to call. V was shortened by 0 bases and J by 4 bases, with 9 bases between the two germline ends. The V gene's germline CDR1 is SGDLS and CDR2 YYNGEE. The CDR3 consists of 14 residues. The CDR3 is CASSVGTYPDTQYF. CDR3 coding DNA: TGTGCCAGCAGCGTAGGAACCTATCCAGATACGCAGTATTTT.